A selection of T cell receptor beta chains follows, all from one sample in a study of blood T cell repertoires in COVID-19. TCRdb's table, derived via immunoSEQ multiplex PCR, lists solely in-frame clones and lacks some. The sample holds roughly 280,000 clones, just under 90% seen once. The sequenced material came from PBMCs or T cells enriched from blood (not recorded which). The source is a woman between 25 and 40 years old with acute COVID-19. Both conserved end residues are part of each CDR3. The order of the fields is V gene, clone size, D gene, CDR3 length, J gene, CDR3 DNA, CDR3 protein. A D gene is named only where the DNA matches it firmly. Only part of the rows carry a size: once, few, many, or a class if the clone is expanded.

V: TRBV7-9; size: NA; D: NA; length: 14; J: TRBJ2-7; DNA: TGTGCCAGCAGCTTACTTACAGGCTCCTACGAGCAGTACTTC; CDR3: CASSLLTGSYEQYF
V: TRBV3-1/TRBV3-2; size: NA; D: TRBD2; length: 14; J: TRBJ2-2; DNA: TGTGCCAGCAGCCGAGCGGGAGTGGCTGAGGAGCTGTTTTTT; CDR3: CASSRAGVAEELFF
V: TRBV5-1; size: NA; D: TRBD2; length: 14; J: TRBJ2-7; DNA: TGCGCCAGCAGCTTGTTAGCGGGCTCCTACGAGCAGTACTTC; CDR3: CASSLLAGSYEQYF
V: TRBV15; size: NA; D: NA; length: 16; J: TRBJ2-3; DNA: TGTGCCACCAGCAGCGTGGTGGTCAACCCGCTAAATACGCAGTATTTT; CDR3: CATSSVVVNPLNTQYF
V: TRBV6-5; size: NA; D: TRBD2; length: 14; J: TRBJ2-5; DNA: TGTGCCAGCAGCGATAGCGGGAGGCTGGAGACCCAGTACTTC; CDR3: CASSDSGRLETQYF
V: TRBV6-4; size: NA; D: TRBD2; length: 16; J: TRBJ2-1; DNA: TGTGCCAGCAGCCCAGAGATTGGCGGGAGAACTAATGAGCAGTTCTTC; CDR3: CASSPEIGGRTNEQFF
V: TRBV5-1; size: NA; D: NA; length: 15; J: TRBJ1-1; DNA: TGCGCCAGCAGCTTGGGAGGGAGGAGGGACACTGAAGCTTTCTTT; CDR3: CASSLGGRRDTEAFF
V: TRBV28; size: NA; D: TRBD1; length: 12; J: TRBJ1-2; DNA: TGTGCCAGCAGTTCCAGGGGGTATGGCTACACCTTC; CDR3: CASSSRGYGYTF
V: TRBV28; size: NA; D: TRBD1; length: 15; J: TRBJ1-6; DNA: TGTGCCAGCAGTTTGAGGACAGGGGTTAATTCACCCCTCCACTTT; CDR3: CASSLRTGVNSPLHF
V: TRBV2; size: NA; D: NA; length: 14; J: TRBJ1-5; DNA: TGTGCCAGCAGTGAAGCGTCTTCAGATCAGCCCCAGCATTTT; CDR3: CASSEASSDQPQHF
V: TRBV7-8; size: NA; D: NA; length: 15; J: TRBJ1-3; DNA: TGTGCCAGCAGCTCCCCCTTCGGGGTTGGTAACACCATATATTTT; CDR3: CASSSPFGVGNTIYF
V: TRBV24-1; size: NA; D: TRBD1; length: 17; J: TRBJ1-2; DNA: TGTGCCACCAGTGATCGACTACCAGGGACAGCCTACTATGGCTACACCTTC; CDR3: CATSDRLPGTAYYGYTF
V: TRBV29-1; size: NA; D: TRBD1; length: 13; J: TRBJ1-2; DNA: TGCAGCGTTGAAAAGGGACAGGGAAATGGCTACACCTTC; CDR3: CSVEKGQGNGYTF
V: TRBV10-3; size: NA; D: TRBD2; length: 16; J: TRBJ2-2; DNA: TGTGCCATCAGTAAGACTAGCGGGAGGGCCGACGGGGAGCTGTTTTTT; CDR3: CAISKTSGRADGELFF
V: TRBV6-1; size: NA; D: NA; length: 16; J: TRBJ1-1; DNA: TGTGCCAGCAGTGTTGGGGAGCTACTGATGAACACTGAAGCTTTCTTT; CDR3: CASSVGELLMNTEAFF
V: TRBV2; size: once; D: NA; length: 13; J: TRBJ1-4; DNA: TGTGCCAGCAGTGACGGTGGGAGCGAAAAACTGTTTTTT; CDR3: CASSDGGSEKLFF
V: TRBV10-3; size: NA; D: NA; length: 14; J: TRBJ2-1; DNA: TGTGCCATCAGTGCGCCCCTGGAGGGTAATGAGCAGTTCTTC; CDR3: CAISAPLEGNEQFF
V: TRBV7-3; size: NA; D: TRBD2; length: 15; J: TRBJ2-3; DNA: TGTGCCAGCAGCTTACTAGCGGGTCCCACAGATACGCAGTATTTT; CDR3: CASSLLAGPTDTQYF
V: TRBV28; size: NA; D: NA; length: 16; J: TRBJ1-5; DNA: TGTGCCAGCGAACCTGGAGGCTTGCTTTGGAATCAGCCCCAGCATTTT; CDR3: CASEPGGLLWNQPQHF
V: TRBV29-1; size: NA; D: TRBD1; length: 13; J: TRBJ1-2; DNA: TGCAGCGTCAGAACCGGGACAGACTATGGCTACACCTTC; CDR3: CSVRTGTDYGYTF
V: TRBV10-2; size: NA; D: TRBD1; length: 14; J: TRBJ2-5; DNA: TGCGCCAGCAGGGACCGACAGGGGCCAGAGACCCAGTACTTC; CDR3: CASRDRQGPETQYF
V: TRBV19; size: NA; D: TRBD2; length: 15; J: TRBJ2-3; DNA: TGTGCCAGTAGGGGGACTAGCGGTTTCACAGATACGCAGTATTTT; CDR3: CASRGTSGFTDTQYF
V: TRBV5-1; size: once; D: TRBD2; length: 16; J: TRBJ2-1; DNA: TGCGCCAGCAGCACCCAAGCGGGAGAATACTACAATGAGCAGTTCTTC; CDR3: CASSTQAGEYYNEQFF
V: TRBV4-2; size: NA; D: NA; length: 14; J: TRBJ1-3; DNA: TGTGCCAGCAGCCAAGATCTCACTTGGAACACCATATATTTT; CDR3: CASSQDLTWNTIYF
V: TRBV10-3; size: few; D: NA; length: 15; J: TRBJ2-2; DNA: TGTGCCATCAGCCCCCGGACAGAAAACACCGGGGAGCTGTTTTTT; CDR3: CAISPRTENTGELFF
V: TRBV5-4; size: NA; D: TRBD2; length: 15; J: TRBJ2-3; DNA: TGTGCCAGCAGCTTGGCTAGCGGGAGACCCGATACGCAGTATTTT; CDR3: CASSLASGRPDTQYF
V: TRBV28; size: NA; D: TRBD2; length: 14; J: TRBJ2-4; DNA: TGTGCCAGCAGTTTTGCGGGGAGCGGGGACATTCAGTACTTC; CDR3: CASSFAGSGDIQYF
V: TRBV28; size: NA; D: NA; length: 13; J: TRBJ2-7; DNA: TGTGCCAGCAGTGCGAGGGAGCCCTACGAGCAGTACTTC; CDR3: CASSAREPYEQYF
V: TRBV7-2; size: NA; D: NA; length: 15; J: TRBJ1-4; DNA: TGTGCCAGCAGCCCCGACAGCGCAACTAATGAAAAACTGTTTTTT; CDR3: CASSPDSATNEKLFF
V: TRBV19; size: NA; D: NA; length: 15; J: TRBJ1-1; DNA: TGTGCCAGTACCTCACGTGGGCAGATGAACACTGAAGCTTTCTTT; CDR3: CASTSRGQMNTEAFF
V: TRBV9; size: few; D: TRBD2; length: 17; J: TRBJ2-1; DNA: TGTGCCAGCAGCGATGGACTAGCGGAGAGCTCCTACAATGAGCAGTTCTTC; CDR3: CASSDGLAESSYNEQFF
V: TRBV5-1; size: NA; D: TRBD2; length: 13; J: TRBJ2-3; DNA: TGCGCCAGCACCCGAGCGGGAGCAGATACGCAGTATTTT; CDR3: CASTRAGADTQYF
V: TRBV28; size: NA; D: TRBD2; length: 15; J: TRBJ2-1; DNA: TGTGCCAGCAGTTTACCGGGAGGCTCCTACAATGAGCAGTTCTTC; CDR3: CASSLPGGSYNEQFF
V: TRBV19; size: NA; D: TRBD1; length: 16; J: TRBJ1-5; DNA: TGTGCCAGTAGTAACATAGACAGGGGTAAAGATCAGCCCCAGCATTTT; CDR3: CASSNIDRGKDQPQHF
V: TRBV2; size: NA; D: TRBD1; length: 14; J: TRBJ1-2; DNA: TGTGCCAGCACTTCGGGACAGAGGATCTATGGCTACACCTTC; CDR3: CASTSGQRIYGYTF
V: TRBV2; size: once; D: NA; length: 12; J: TRBJ1-5; DNA: TGTGCCAGCGTCGGGGAGGGGCAGCCCCAGCATTTT; CDR3: CASVGEGQPQHF
V: TRBV11-3; size: NA; D: TRBD1; length: 15; J: TRBJ1-5; DNA: TGTGCCAGCACCACCCGGCGGGGACAGGGTCCGACCCAGCATTTT; CDR3: CASTTRRGQGPTQHF
V: TRBV18; size: NA; D: NA; length: 14; J: TRBJ2-2; DNA: TGTGCCAGCTCACCACCATCCGTTTCCGGGGAGCTGTTTTTT; CDR3: CASSPPSVSGELFF
V: TRBV4-1; size: NA; D: NA; length: 16; J: TRBJ2-4; DNA: TGCGCCAGCAGCCAAGATAGAGGTCTAGCCAAAAACATTCAGTACTTC; CDR3: CASSQDRGLAKNIQYF
V: TRBV15; size: NA; D: TRBD2; length: 19; J: TRBJ2-7; DNA: TGTGCCACCAGCAGTGAACCGGGACTAGCGGGTCTGGGCTCCTACGAGCAGTACTTC; CDR3: CATSSEPGLAGLGSYEQYF
V: TRBV4-1; size: NA; D: TRBD2; length: 15; J: TRBJ2-3; DNA: TGCGCCAGCAGCCAGATAGCGGGAGTTACAGATACGCAGTATTTT; CDR3: CASSQIAGVTDTQYF
V: TRBV2; size: NA; D: NA; length: 16; J: TRBJ2-3; DNA: TGTGCCAGCAGTGCCGCGGGGCAGGGGGTCTCATATACGCAGTATTTT; CDR3: CASSAAGQGVSYTQYF